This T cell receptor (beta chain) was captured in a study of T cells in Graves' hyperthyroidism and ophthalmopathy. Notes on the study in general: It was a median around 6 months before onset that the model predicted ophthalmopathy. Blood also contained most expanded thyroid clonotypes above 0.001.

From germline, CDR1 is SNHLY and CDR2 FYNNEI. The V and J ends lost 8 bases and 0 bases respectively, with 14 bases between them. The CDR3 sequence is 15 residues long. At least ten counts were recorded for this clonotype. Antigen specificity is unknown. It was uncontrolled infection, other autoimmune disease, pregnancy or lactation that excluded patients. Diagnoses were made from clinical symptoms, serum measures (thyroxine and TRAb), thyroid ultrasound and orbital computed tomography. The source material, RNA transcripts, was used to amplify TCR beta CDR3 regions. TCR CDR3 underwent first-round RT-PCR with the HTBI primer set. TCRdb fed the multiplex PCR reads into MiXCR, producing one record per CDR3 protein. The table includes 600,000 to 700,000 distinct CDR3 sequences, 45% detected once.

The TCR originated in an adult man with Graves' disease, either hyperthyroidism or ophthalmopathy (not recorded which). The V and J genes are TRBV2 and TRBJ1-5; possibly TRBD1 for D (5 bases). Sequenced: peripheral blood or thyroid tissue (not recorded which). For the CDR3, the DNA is TGTGCCAGCCGTGGGAGGACAAATAGCAATCAGCCCCAGCATTTT. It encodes CASRGRTNSNQPQHF.